This TCR beta chain emerged from a study of blood T cell repertoires in COVID-19. The germline V gene encodes CDR1 SEHNR and CDR2 FQNEAQ (reference sequence). V shed 1 base and J shed 1 base, with 13 bases lying between them. This CDR3 spans 16 amino acids. Original handling: For nucleated cells, counts were estimated from reference gene primer amplification. TCRdb's table, derived via immunoSEQ multiplex PCR, lists solely in-frame clones and lacks some. The V and J calls and clone size come from that table; D and trimming were worked out from the DNA. Of 60,000 to 85,000 clones in the sample, around 88% were seen once.

The sequenced sample was peripheral blood. J is TRBJ2-5 and V is TRBV7-9, with D perhaps matching TRBD1 (6 bases). The sequence was obtained from a human donor in a cohort sampled during active COVID-19. CDR3 DNA: TGTGCCAGCAGCTTAGGGGCAGGGGTGACCCAAGAGACCCAGTACTTC. It specifies CASSLGAGVTQETQYF.